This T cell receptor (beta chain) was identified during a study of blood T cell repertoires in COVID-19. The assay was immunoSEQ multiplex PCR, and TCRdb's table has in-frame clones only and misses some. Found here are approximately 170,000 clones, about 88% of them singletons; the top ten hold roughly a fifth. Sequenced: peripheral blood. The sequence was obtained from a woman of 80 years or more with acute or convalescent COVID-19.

The CDR3 sequence: CASSTTSGSAGGFF. The CDR3 DNA reads as TGTGCCAGCAGTACTACTAGCGGGAGCGCGGGGGGGTTCTTC. This chain links TRBV7-9 with TRBJ2-1; 11 nucleotides agree with TRBD2. Per germline, CDR1 SEHNR and CDR2 FQNEAQ (reference sequence). The CDR3 runs 14 residues. V lost 6 bases to trimming and J lost 15 bases; unmatched junction nucleotides: 13. The full variable domain, completed using reference TRBV7-9 and TRBJ2-1, is DTGVSQNPRHKITKRGQNVTFRCDPISEHNRLYWYRQTLGQGPEFLTYFQNEAQLEKSRLLSDRFSAERPKGSFSTLEIQRTEQGDSAMYLCASSTTSGSAGGFFGPGTRLTVL.